Listed below are T cell receptor beta chains from one sample, sequenced in a study of blood T cell repertoires in COVID-19. Assay: immunoSEQ multiplex PCR; the TCRdb copy retains only in-frame clones and omits some. This table holds approximately 280,000 clones, 90% found once. Sample: PBMCs or T cells enriched from blood (not recorded which). The origin of the receptors is a woman younger than 35 with acute COVID-19. CDR3s include the opening cysteine and the closing phenylalanine or tryptophan. The D gene is left open where the match is weak. Only some rows state a clone size, as once, few, many or a class for expanded clones.

d_call | j_call | v_call | clone_size | cdr3_nt | cdr3_aa
TRBD2 | TRBJ2-5 | TRBV11-2 | NA | TGTGCCAGCAGCTTAGGGTCGGGACTAGTCCAAGAGACCCAGTACTTC | CASSLGSGLVQETQYF
TRBD2 | TRBJ2-1 | TRBV5-1 | NA | TGCGCCAGCAGCCTTAGCGGGAGAAGCGGCAATGAGCAGTTCTTC | CASSLSGRSGNEQFF
TRBD1 | TRBJ2-7 | TRBV5-1 | NA | TGCGCCAGCAGCCTGGACAGGGGAATAGGCGAGCAGTACTTC | CASSLDRGIGEQYF
NA | TRBJ2-1 | TRBV24-1 | NA | TGTGCCACCAGTGATTTGCCGGGACAAGGCCTCAATGAGCAGTTCTTC | CATSDLPGQGLNEQFF
TRBD1 | TRBJ1-2 | TRBV12-3/TRBV12-4 | NA | TGTGCCAGCAGTTTTGAACAGGGGTTTGGCTACACCTTC | CASSFEQGFGYTF
TRBD1 | TRBJ2-2 | TRBV5-1 | NA | TGCGCCAGCAGCTCCCTGGCCGGGACAGGAAACACCGGGGAGCTGTTTTTT | CASSSLAGTGNTGELFF
NA | TRBJ1-3 | TRBV6-4 | NA | TGTGCCAGCAGTCCCCCGACAAGGGAGCCAAATTGGGGCTCTGGAAACACCATATATTTT | CASSPPTREPNWGSGNTIYF
NA | TRBJ2-1 | TRBV10-2 | NA | TGCGCCAGCAGTGAGGGCGGGTCTTACAATGAGCAGTTCTTC | CASSEGGSYNEQFF
NA | TRBJ2-7 | TRBV19 | NA | TGTGCCAGTAGTTTTGAGGAGGGGACGGGTTACGAGCAGTACTTC | CASSFEEGTGYEQYF
NA | TRBJ2-1 | TRBV28 | NA | TGTGCCAGCAGTTTCGGTGGGAGTGAGCAGTTCTTC | CASSFGGSEQFF
NA | TRBJ2-1 | TRBV19 | NA | TGTGCCAGTAGTATTCTAGGGGAGAGGGGGTCCTACAATGAGCAGTTCTTC | CASSILGERGSYNEQFF
NA | TRBJ1-1 | TRBV29-1 | NA | TGCAGCGTTCTTTCCGGACTGAGCACTGAAGCTTTCTTT | CSVLSGLSTEAFF
TRBD2 | TRBJ2-1 | TRBV6-6 | NA | TGTGCCAGCAGGACTAGCGGTACCTACAATGAGCAGTTCTTC | CASRTSGTYNEQFF
TRBD2 | TRBJ2-7 | TRBV18 | NA | TGTGCCAGCTCACCAAGCCTCCGACTAGCTGACTACGAGCAGTACTTC | CASSPSLRLADYEQYF
TRBD2 | TRBJ2-1 | TRBV9 | NA | TGTGCCAGCAGCGTAGGGGACTCTAGCGGGAATGAGCAGTTCTTC | CASSVGDSSGNEQFF
NA | TRBJ2-1 | TRBV14 | NA | TGTGCCAGCAGCCAAGATCATAGCGACTCCTACAATGAGCAGTTCTTC | CASSQDHSDSYNEQFF
TRBD1 | TRBJ1-5 | TRBV7-9 | NA | TGTGCCAGCAGCTTAGGGACAGGGGAGGATCAGCCCCAGCATTTT | CASSLGTGEDQPQHF
TRBD1 | TRBJ1-1 | TRBV14 | NA | TGTGCCAGCAGCCACCTCCTGGGCACAGGGGAAGGCACTGAAGCTTTCTTT | CASSHLLGTGEGTEAFF
TRBD1 | TRBJ2-3 | TRBV27 | NA | TGTGCCAGCAGCACCTACACCGGGACAGGGGGCTCAGATACGCAGTATTTT | CASSTYTGTGGSDTQYF
TRBD2 | TRBJ2-5 | TRBV27 | NA | TGTGCCAGCAGGGTAGCGGGAGGACAGCGGGTAGAGACCCAGTACTTC | CASRVAGGQRVETQYF
NA | TRBJ1-6 | TRBV3-1/TRBV3-2 | once | TGTGCCAGCAGCCAAATATATTCACCCCTCCACTTT | CASSQIYSPLHF
NA | TRBJ1-5 | TRBV24-1 | NA | TGTGCCAGCGCCGCGGGGGCTAGCAATCAGCCCCAGCATTTT | CASAAGASNQPQHF
NA | TRBJ1-4 | TRBV21-1 | NA | TGTGCCAGCTGGGGACAGGGTCGTGCGGCAACTAATGAAAAACTGTTTTTT | CASWGQGRAATNEKLFF
NA | TRBJ1-1 | TRBV30 | NA | TGTGCCTGGAGTGTACTTGTCACGAACACTGAAGCTTTCTTT | CAWSVLVTNTEAFF
NA | TRBJ2-7 | TRBV11-1 | once | TGTGCCAGCAGCTTGGGCAGGGTCTACGAGCAGTACTTC | CASSLGRVYEQYF
TRBD1 | TRBJ2-1 | TRBV18 | few | TGTGCCAGCTCACCCGGGACAGACTCAAGGGATGAGCAGTTCTTC | CASSPGTDSRDEQFF
NA | TRBJ1-1 | TRBV4-1 | NA | TGCGCCAGCAGCCAACCGCACCGGGGGAGTAGGACTGAAGCTTTCTTT | CASSQPHRGSRTEAFF
TRBD2 | TRBJ2-7 | TRBV10-1 | NA | TGCGCCAGCAGGGGGACTAGCGGGGACTTC | CASRGTSGDF
TRBD1 | TRBJ2-1 | TRBV2 | NA | TGTGCCAGCAGGAAAAACAGGGGGCGGTTGTCCTACAATGAGCAGTTCTTC | CASRKNRGRLSYNEQFF